These T cell receptor beta chains were read from a single sample in a study of blood T cell repertoires in COVID-19. The assay was immunoSEQ multiplex PCR, and TCRdb's table has in-frame clones only and misses some. Found here are 50,000 to 55,000 clones, roughly 87% of them singletons; the top ten hold about 5.3%. The source material was peripheral blood. The receptors shown here come from a man in his sixties with active COVID-19. CDR3s leave out the opening cysteine and the closing phenylalanine or tryptophan. A D gene is named only where the DNA matches it firmly.

>TRBJ1-2|TRBV11-3|TRBD1
ASSLGYREGQGAGKGYT
>TRBJ1-1|TRBV27|NA
ASGGTMTEAF
>TRBJ2-5|TRBV7-2|NA
ASSPGVLETQY
>TRBJ2-2|TRBV7-8|TRBD2
ASSAPTSGAFTGELF
>TRBJ2-4|TRBV28|NA
ASSGVGLAKNIQY
>TRBJ2-1|TRBV5-6|TRBD2
ASSWPGGWGLASDNEQF
>TRBJ2-5|TRBV14|NA
ASSQHSSSGTQY
>TRBJ2-6|TRBV3-1/TRBV3-2|TRBD2
ASSQLSGRSGANVLT
>TRBJ2-5|TRBV25-1|NA
ASSEPPGEETQY
>TRBJ2-3|TRBV28|NA
ASSLSAIRGPSEADTQY
>TRBJ2-1|TRBV2|TRBD2
ASSEAGMGGEQF
>TRBJ2-1|TRBV19|TRBD1
ATIDRGRDNEQF
>TRBJ1-2|TRBV6-2/TRBV6-3|TRBD1
ASSSLGQGVNGYT
>TRBJ1-1|TRBV11-3|NA
ASSLGTAAAF
>TRBJ1-2|TRBV6-5|NA
ASVAGGFGYGYT
>TRBJ2-5|TRBV27|NA
ASSSGSRGQY
>TRBJ2-3|TRBV7-3|TRBD2
ASSLGGRNPDTQY
>TRBJ2-1|TRBV5-6|NA
ASSPTRAGANEQF